This TCR beta chain was identified in a study of T cells in Graves' hyperthyroidism and ophthalmopathy (dated by TCRdb to about 2019). For the wider study: Peripheral blood was sampled at the time of initial diagnosis, prior to any treatment. TCR Vbeta CDR3 sequencing of 135 peripheral blood samples (over 40 ophthalmopathy, 75 hyperthyroidism and roughly 17 progressor patients) is reported in the paper. The 100 discovery patients were randomly divided into training and test sets at a 7:3 ratio. Once sampling was done, hyperthyroidism patients were given methimazole at a starting dose of 30 mg daily, whereas ophthalmopathy patients were given high-dose intravenous methylprednisolone. A discovery cohort of about 96 patients, fewer than 50 with Graves' ophthalmopathy and about 60 with stable Graves' hyperthyroidism, was used to find distinguishing TCR V-J signatures. Prospective prediction of ophthalmopathy was tested in an independent validation cohort consisting of about 20 hyperthyroidism patients and some 17 patients who later progressed to ophthalmopathy. The study also compared thyroid tissue and blood T-cell repertoires from about 6 Graves' hyperthyroidism patients.

From cysteine to phenylalanine, the CDR3 is 13 amino acids long. Only the CDR3 DNA stays, 39 bases, in frame from base 1. At the junction V is shortened by 5 bases and J by 4 bases, with 10 bases in between. CDR1 KGHDR and CDR2 SFDVKD were looked up in the germline V gene. In its sample, this clonotype was seen many times. The target of this receptor is not known. Nothing much larger sits one base from this clone, and base qualities are not available. Study-wide findings and limitations: A model built on a 13 V-J signature distinguished ophthalmopathy from stable hyperthyroidism, reaching roughly 88% sensitivity and 81.08% specificity in cross-validation and 80%/75% in testing. In validation, progression to ophthalmopathy was predicted by the model with around 70% sensitivity and 72.22% specificity, a median of about 6 months before onset. Blood samples also contained most of the expanded thyroid clonotypes (frequency above 0.001), which suggests that blood repertoires may reflect thyroid immune responses. Sample size was not statistically predetermined, and investigators were not blinded to group allocation.

The hyperthyroidism patients were between 18 and 65 years old and newly diagnosed, with a disease duration of less than 2 months. Exclusion was applied to patients with uncontrolled infections, other autoimmune diseases, pregnancy or lactation. Clinical symptoms, serum thyroxine and TRAb, thyroid ultrasound, and orbital computed tomography formed the basis for the diagnoses. Blood from progressor patients was drawn when they were first diagnosed with hyperthyroidism, before any ophthalmopathy symptoms appeared. PBMCs were isolated from around 10 ml of fresh peripheral blood by Ficoll-Paque density gradient centrifugation. Progressor patients were initially diagnosed with Graves' hyperthyroidism and developed ophthalmopathy during follow-up. Trizol reagent was used to extract total RNA, and RNA quality was then checked on an Agilent 2100 Bioanalyzer. The TCR beta CDR3 regions were amplified from the RNA transcripts. The first round of RT-PCR for the TCR CDR3 was performed with the HTBI primer set and the Qiagen OneStep RT-PCR kit. Libraries were constructed in a second round of multiplex PCR, after which size selection and purification were performed. Paired-end sequencing of the libraries was performed with 100 bp reads on an Illumina HiSeq2000. In the paper's pipeline: SOAPnuke was used to process the raw data, with reads discarded if the reads contained adapters or uncalled bases, had a mean Phred below 15, or lacked an exact constant-primer or identifier match. High-quality paired reads were merged with COPE v1.2.5, and unique nucleotide sequences were defined as clonotypes. MiTCR v1.1 was used to align the clonotypes against IMGT TRBV, TRBD and TRBJ reference segments. Analysis was restricted to V-J combinations with a frequency above 0.0001, which covered roughly 99% of repertoires. The TCS score was defined as F50 (clonal expansion) divided by E x V (chaos), with BLOSUM62-based TCRdist calculated between CDR3 peptides within each V-J. Welch's t-statistics and random forest reduced several hundred V-J features to under 15, which were used in a naive Bayes classifier (R e1071). TCRdb cleaned the public reads at Q25 with fastp, built clones with MiXCR and kept in-frame beta chains. Duplicate CDR3 protein sequences are folded into a single record with the most common DNA and genes. It is TCRdb's table, rather than the study itself, that gives the V and J calls and clone size. The sample records under 300,000 distinct CDR3 sequences, less than 30% of which are singletons. About 30% of the sample is taken by the ten largest.

This receptor chain uses TRBV24-1 and TRBJ2-5; TRBD2 is possibly the D segment (6 matching bases). The sequence came from a man between 35 and 55 years old with Graves' hyperthyroidism that later progressed to Graves' ophthalmopathy. The material sequenced was blood. The nucleotide sequence is TGTGCCACCAGTGGGCCGGGGGTAGAGACCCAGTACTTC. Translated, it gives CATSGPGVETQYF.